The next 16 T cell receptor beta chains were all read from a single sample in a study of breast tumors, draining lymph nodes, adjacent tissues. Using its own MiXCR run on the multiplex PCR reads, TCRdb lists one record per CDR3 protein. The table has 190,000 or so distinct CDR3 sequences, 30% to 40% seen once. Breast cancer patients provided tissue from their axillary draining lymph nodes. The sample comprised axillary lymph node tissue. All receptors come from a female donor with breast cancer. Some clones in this sample may be carry-over from other donors' samples.

A few counts support this clonotype. A much larger clone is a single base away; this may be a read error. The chain carries TRBV20-1 and TRBJ2-2, with 7 bases fitting TRBD2. CDR1 and CDR2 from the germline V gene are DFQATT and SNEGSKA (reference sequence). This CDR3 has 13 amino acids. The DNA of the CDR3 is TGCAGTGCTACGGCGGGAGCGGACGGGGCGCTGTTTTTT. It specifies CSATAGADGALFF.

This clonotype was detected ten times or more. The rearrangement links TRBV6-1 to TRBJ1-6, with 9 bases matching TRBD1. Germline V CDR1 and CDR2: MNHNS, SASEGT. CDR3 length: 16 residues. V lost 4 bases and J lost 6; bases outside the gene matches: 7. The CDR3: CASSVGTGQGNSPLHF. DNA for the CDR3: TGTGCCAGCAGTGTTGGAACGGGACAGGGTAATTCACCCCTCCACTTT.

This sequence joins TRBV2 and TRBJ1-6; TRBD1 agrees at 8 bases. Trimming took 8 bases from V and 8 from J; bases not matched to a gene: 14. Per germline, CDR1 SNHLY and CDR2 FYNNEI. The CDR3 has 16 amino acids. The CDR3 coding sequence is TGTGCCAGCCGCAACCCGAGGACAGGGATAGATTCACCCCTCCACTTT. Protein sequence: CASRNPRTGIDSPLHF. Full variable domain (outside the CDR3, taken from reference TRBV2 and TRBJ1-6): EPEVTQTPSHQVTQMGQEVILRCVPISNHLYFYWYRQILGQKVEFLVSFYNNEISEKSEIFDDQFSVERPDGSNFTLKIRSTKLEDSAMYFCASRNPRTGIDSPLHFGNGTRLTVT.

There are a few counts of this clonotype. The chain has TRBV10-1 and TRBJ2-3; 10 bases map to TRBD1. This CDR3 contains 17 residues. Germline V gives CDR1 WNHNN, CDR2 SYGVQD (reference sequence). J gave up 8 bases and V 3 bases, and 14 bases lay outside the gene matches. The CDR3 loop is CASSDLTGTGEYGTQYF. The CDR3 nucleotides read TGCGCCAGCAGTGACTTGACAGGGACAGGGGAGTACGGTACGCAGTATTTT.

This clonotype occurred a few times. This may come from a read error, since a much larger clone is one base off. A read error is likely, as this CDR3 ends without the conserved phenylalanine or tryptophan. This chain uses TRBV20-1 with TRBJ2-7, with D perhaps TRBD2 (5 bases). Germline assignment: CDR1 DFQATT and CDR2 SNEGSKA (reference sequence). CDR3 length equals 12 residues. Trimming shortened V by 6 bases and J by 1 base, and 10 bases separated the two germline ends. For the CDR3, the DNA is TGCAGTGCAAGGACTGGTTCCTACGAGCAGTACCTC. This sequence encodes CSARTGSYEQYL.

A remark on this clonotype: A much more abundant neighbour one base away suggests this may be a read error. V usage is TRBV18 and J usage is TRBJ2-7, with D unclear. Germline-derived CDR1 and CDR2 are KGHSH and LQKENI. This CDR3 is built from 14 residues. The CDR3 sequence: CASSPTSSSYGQYF. The CDR3 DNA is TGTGCCAGCTCACCAACGTCAAGCTCCTACGGGCAGTACTTC.

The chain uses TRBV18 and TRBJ1-5; no clear D. The CDR3 has 16 residues. The V end was cut by 8 bases, the J end by 1 base, with 18 bases between. CDR1 is KGHSH and CDR2 is LQKENI in the germline V gene. The CDR3 nucleotides read TGTGCCAGCCTGTCGATGGACGGGATGAGCAATCAGCCCCAGCATTTT. It is translated as CASLSMDGMSNQPQHF.

V gene TRBV3-1 combines with J gene TRBJ2-7; D is undetermined. CDR1 LGHDT and CDR2 YNNKEL come from the germline V gene (reference sequence). V gave up 4 bases and J gave up 6 bases, with 16 bases separating them. This CDR3 contains 14 residues. The CDR3: CASSPGVSWGEQYF. The CDR3, as DNA: TGTGCCAGCAGCCCTGGAGTCTCTTGGGGCGAGCAGTACTTC.

In its sample, this clonotype was seen many times. V is TRBV7-6 and J is TRBJ2-1; D is possibly TRBD1 or TRBD2 (6 bases each). V dropped 5 bases and J dropped 0 bases, with 17 bases sitting between them. The CDR3 length is 17 residues. CDR1 SGHVS and CDR2 FNYEAQ come from the germline V gene. The CDR3 nucleotides are TGTGCCAGCAGCACGCGTGGGGGGCATCACTCCTACAATGAGCAGTTCTTC. Amino acids: CASSTRGGHHSYNEQFF.

This clonotype appeared many times. The chain has TRBV7-9 and TRBJ1-3; D is uncertain. V dropped 5 bases and J dropped 2 bases, with 10 bases sitting between them. This CDR3 region has 14 residues. In germline, CDR1 is SEHNR, CDR2 FQNEAQ (reference sequence). DNA of the CDR3: TGTGCCAGCAGCGTAACGCAAGCTGGAAACACCATATATTTT. Translation gives CASSVTQAGNTIYF. The full variable domain, rest sourced from reference TRBV7-9 and TRBJ1-3, is DTGVSQNPRHKITKRGQNVTFRCDPISEHNRLYWYRQTLGQGPEFLTYFQNEAQLEKSRLLSDRFSAERPKGSFSTLEIQRTEQGDSAMYLCASSVTQAGNTIYFGEGSWLTVV.

This clonotype was seen ten or more times. The CDR3 is CSARGSGSQTQYF. The CDR3 DNA reads as TGCAGTGCTAGAGGTAGCGGGAGTCAGACCCAGTACTTC. The chain uses TRBV20-1 and TRBJ2-5, with 9 nucleotides matching TRBD2. Trimming removed 1 base from V and 6 bases from J; junction bases left unmatched: 3. The CDR3 runs 13 residues. In germline, CDR1 is DFQATT, CDR2 SNEGSKA (reference sequence).

This clonotype was recorded many times. V usage is TRBV19 and J usage is TRBJ2-3; D not resolved. Germline V gene data show CDR1 as LNHDA and CDR2 as SQIVND (reference sequence). V dropped 10 bases and J dropped 2 bases, with 7 bases sitting between them. The CDR3 extends over 11 amino acids. The CDR3: CAIPNTDTQYF. The CDR3 DNA is TGTGCCATACCGAACACAGATACGCAGTATTTT.

A remark on this clonotype: This sequence may be a read error, since a much larger clone differs from it by one base. The chain has TRBV6-5 and TRBJ2-3; 10 positions agree with TRBD2. Per the germline V gene, CDR1 is MNHEY and CDR2 is SVGAGI. The trim removed 6 bases at V and 8 bases at J, leaving 11 bases unmatched. This CDR3 region has 15 residues. The CDR3 here is CASSPSAGGPGTQYF. The CDR3 bases are TGTGCCAGCAGCCCCTCAGCGGGGGGGCCCGGTACGCAGTATTTT.

The CDR3 bases are TGTGCCAGCAGTTTATCGGGACAGGTTAACTATGGCTACACCGGGGAGCTGTTTTTT. The encoded protein is CASSLSGQVNYGYTGELFF. The chain combines TRBV27 with TRBJ2-2; 8 nucleotides line up with TRBD1. Trimming cost V 0 bases and J 3 bases; bases outside gene matches: 12. CDR1 is MNHEY, CDR2 SMNVEV, per germline (reference sequence). The CDR3 sequence is 19 residues long.

This clonotype appeared many times. J is TRBJ1-3 and V is TRBV20-1; 12 bases map to TRBD1. This CDR3 has 18 amino acids. The germline V gene has CDR1 DFQATT and CDR2 SNEGSKA (reference sequence). Trimming removed 4 bases from V and 3 bases from J; junction bases left unmatched: 13. CDR3 nucleotides: TGCAGTGCTATCCCCATAGAGGGACAGGGGGCTCATGGAAACACCATATATTTT. Amino acids: CSAIPIEGQGAHGNTIYF.

This clonotype was detected once. This may be a read error, as it is one base from a much larger clone. The chain carries TRBV7-2 and TRBJ2-4; D gene uncertain. V was clipped by 0 bases and J by 5 bases, with 2 bases between them. The CDR3 has 12 residues. Germline V gives CDR1 SGHTA, CDR2 FQGNSA. For the CDR3, the DNA is TGTACCAGCAGCTTAGCAGAAAACATTCAGTACTTC. This translates into CTSSLAENIQYF.